This entry lists 14 T cell receptor beta chains sequenced from one sample in a study of blood T cell repertoires in COVID-19. Produced via immunoSEQ multiplex PCR; TCRdb's table is partial and in-frame only. The repertoire holds about 69,000 clones, over 70% seen once, with approximately 15% in the top ten. Material for sequencing was peripheral blood. The source is a man between 60 and 75 years old with acute or convalescent COVID-19.

The V gene is TRBV7-8, the J gene TRBJ2-5; 10 bases are shared with TRBD2. This CDR3 comprises 15 residues. Germline CDR1 is SGHVS and CDR2 is FQNEAQ. The trim removed 0 bases at V and 4 bases at J, leaving 2 bases unmatched. The CDR3 nucleotides are TGTGCCAGCAGCTTAGCGCTAGCGGGGGCAGAGACCCAGTACTTC. It is translated as CASSLALAGAETQYF. Full variable domain (outside the CDR3, taken from reference TRBV7-8 and TRBJ2-5): GAGVSQSPRYKVAKRGQDVALRCDPISGHVSLFWYQQALGQGPEFLTYFQNEAQLDKSGLPSDRFFAERPEGSVSTLKIQRTQQEDSAVYLCASSLALAGAETQYFGPGTRLLVL.

The rearrangement uses TRBV27 and TRBJ1-2; 10 bases line up with TRBD1. After removal of 6 bases from V and 4 bases from J, the junction contained 2 bases not matched to a gene. The CDR3 covers 13 residues. The V gene's germline CDR1 is MNHEY and CDR2 SMNVEV (reference sequence). CDR3 sequence (DNA): TGTGCCAGCAGAGGGACAGGGGTCTATGGCTACACCTTC. This codes for CASRGTGVYGYTF.

This clone was detected many times. V gene TRBV6-6 combines with J gene TRBJ1-6, with TRBD1 identical over 9 bases. This CDR3 region has 14 residues. The V segment lost 6 bases and the J segment 13 bases; nucleotides outside the gene matches: 10. Per germline, CDR1 MNHNY and CDR2 SVGAGI (reference sequence). The chain's CDR3 is CASRPRQGVAPLHF. The CDR3 nucleotides read TGTGCCAGCAGACCCCGACAGGGGGTCGCGCCCCTCCACTTT.

The V call is TRBV7-6, the J call TRBJ1-1; 7 bases map to TRBD1. V was clipped by 1 base and J by 5 bases; unmatched bases: 1. This CDR3 is 13 amino acids long. Germline-derived CDR1 and CDR2 are SGHVS and FNYEAQ. The CDR3 bases are TGTGCCAGCAGCTTAGGGGGACAGACTGAAGCTTTCTTT. Protein: CASSLGGQTEAFF.

The chain uses TRBV5-5 and TRBJ2-7, with TRBD1 matching over 10 bases. The J segment lost 5 bases and the V segment lost 4 bases, leaving 12 bases of the junction unmatched. The CDR3 has 16 residues. Germline V gives CDR1 SGHKS, CDR2 YYEKEE (reference sequence). The CDR3 region has the DNA TGTGCCAGCAGCAGAGAGACAGGGGGCGAAAACCACGAGCAGTACTTC. This gives the protein CASSRETGGENHEQYF.

This clone was seen once. J is TRBJ1-2 and V is TRBV2, with D perhaps TRBD1 (6 bases). Per the germline V gene, CDR1 is SNHLY and CDR2 is FYNNEI. This CDR3 has 16 residues. Deletions cut 5 bases from V and 4 bases from J, with 20 bases between. CDR3 nucleotide sequence: TGTGCCAGCAGTTCGACGGGGGGGCATAGCTTCTATGGCTACACCTTC. This translates into CASSSTGGHSFYGYTF.

This clone has a single count. The chain carries TRBV11-2 and TRBJ1-3; 11 bases map to TRBD1. V shed 8 bases, J shed 4 bases, and the junction held 7 bases outside the gene matches. The V gene's germline CDR1 is SGHAT and CDR2 FQNNGV. This CDR3 is built from 15 residues. The CDR3 reads CASDRDRGRGNTIYF. For the CDR3, the DNA is TGTGCCAGCGACCGGGACAGGGGGAGAGGAAACACCATATATTTT.

The chain links TRBV6-2 or TRBV6-3 to TRBJ2-5, with 9 nucleotides matching TRBD2. Per germline, CDR1 MNHEY and CDR2 SVGEGT. This CDR3 is built from 18 residues. V shed 4 bases and J 5 bases; nucleotides not matched to a gene: 17. As DNA, the CDR3 is TGTGCCAGCAGTTCAGCGCGGCGGGGGGGCCTTTCTTTTGAGACCCAGTACTTC. Protein sequence: CASSSARRGGLSFETQYF.

The chain recombines TRBV4-3 with TRBJ1-4; maybe TRBD1 (6 bases). The CDR3 contains 17 residues. The germline V gene has CDR1 LGHNA and CDR2 YSLEER. V was trimmed by 4 bases and J by 4 bases, leaving 19 bases between them. The CDR3 loop is CASSRGLNGASNEKLFF. DNA for the CDR3: TGCGCCAGCAGCCGGGGGCTAAATGGGGCGAGTAATGAAAAACTGTTTTTT.

The V and J genes are TRBV18 and TRBJ1-4, with D possibly being TRBD1 (6 bases). The germline CDR1 and CDR2 sequences are KGHSH and LQKENI. The V and J ends lost 2 bases and 8 bases respectively, with 18 bases between them. The CDR3 has 16 amino acids. CDR3 bases: TGTGCCAGCTCACCATATACTGGACAGTTCGAGGAAAAACTGTTTTTT. As protein: CASSPYTGQFEEKLFF.

This clone has just a few counts. V is TRBV5-1 and J is TRBJ2-7, with a weak D call TRBD1 (6 bases). V was pared by 3 bases and J by 3 bases, with 16 bases between. This CDR3 has 15 residues. Germline V CDR1 and CDR2: SGHRS, YFSETQ. CDR3 loop: CASSSNTGSRYEQYF. The CDR3 DNA sequence: TGCGCCAGCAGCTCTAATACAGGGTCTCGCTACGAGCAGTACTTC.

CDR3 sequence: CASSPTFRREEQYF. CDR3 coding DNA: TGTGCCAGCAGCCCCACCTTCAGGAGGGAAGAGCAGTACTTC. The chain recombines TRBV7-2 with TRBJ2-7; D possibly corresponds to TRBD2 (6 bases). Trimming removed 5 bases at V and 7 bases at J, with 18 bases between. The CDR3 consists of 14 residues. Per germline, CDR1 SGHTA and CDR2 FQGNSA.

The chain uses TRBV11-2 and TRBJ1-3; possibly TRBD1 for D (6 bases). Germline V CDR1 and CDR2: SGHAT, FQNNGV. V was trimmed by 3 bases and J by 2 bases, leaving 11 bases between them. The CDR3 is 15 residues long. CDR3 nucleotides: TGTGCCAGCAGCTTCCTACAGGGAGCTGGAAACACCATATATTTT. It is translated as CASSFLQGAGNTIYF.

The V gene is TRBV27, the J gene TRBJ1-5; 9 bases fit TRBD1. Germline CDR1 and CDR2: MNHEY and SMNVEV (reference sequence). CDR3 length: 14 amino acids. V gave up 8 bases and J gave up 5 bases; unmatched junction bases: 7. CDR3 coding DNA: TGTGCCAGCGCCCGGGACAGGGAGGATCAGCCCCAGCATTTT. Protein product: CASARDREDQPQHF.